A single sample gave rise to the 30 T cell receptor beta chains below, sequenced in a study of cytomegalovirus exposure and HLA in healthy donors. PCR employed 60 Vbeta and 13 Jbeta primers. Produced via immunoSEQ multiplex PCR; TCRdb's table is partial and in-frame only. The sample lists more than 100,000 clones; 65% to 80% were seen once. The sequencing input was PBMCs. The source of these receptors is a woman between 35 and 50 years old in good health and CMV-seropositive.

V gene TRBV27 combines with J gene TRBJ1-2; the D is unclear. Trimming shortened V by 4 bases and J by 2 bases, and 11 bases separated the two germline ends. This CDR3 is 14 amino acids long. Germline-derived CDR1 and CDR2 are MNHEY and SMNVEV (reference sequence). DNA of the CDR3: TGTGCCAGCAGTTCGGGGATGGGGAACTATGGCTACACCTTC. This encodes CASSSGMGNYGYTF.

The chain links TRBV2 to TRBJ2-3; 9 bases are shared with TRBD2. Trimming cost V 3 bases and J 4 bases; bases outside gene matches: 8. Germline V gene sequence: CDR1 SNHLY, CDR2 FYNNEI. The CDR3 length is 16 residues. The CDR3 is CASSDSILAGPDTQYF. The CDR3 DNA reads as TGTGCCAGCAGTGATAGTATTCTAGCGGGACCAGATACGCAGTATTTT.

This chain joins TRBV19 and TRBJ2-7; TRBD2 matches at 10 bases. Looked up from germline, CDR1 is LNHDA and CDR2 is SQIVND (reference sequence). V dropped 3 bases and J dropped 2; count of bases not matched to a gene: 7. The CDR3 runs to 16 residues. The CDR3 DNA reads TGTGCCAGTAGTATGACAGGACTAGCGGCAACCTACGAGCAGTACTTC. Residues: CASSMTGLAATYEQYF.

The chain couples TRBV19 to TRBJ1-1; D is ambiguous. Germline lookup yields CDR1 LNHDA and CDR2 SQIVND (reference sequence). CDR3 length: 15 residues. V lost 1 base to trimming and J lost 8 bases, with 17 bases between them. CDR3 DNA: TGTGCCAGTAGTATAGGAGCAGCCCCTGGAGAGGAAGCTTTCTTT. As protein: CASSIGAAPGEEAFF.

This chain uses TRBV5-8 with TRBJ2-7; D uncertain. The ends were cut back, 0 bases at V and 4 bases at J, with 5 bases in the middle. The CDR3 length is 12 residues. CDR1 and CDR2 (germline): SGHTS, YDEGEE. The CDR3, as DNA: TGTGCCAGCAGCTTGGGCGGTTACGAGCAGTACTTC. Protein product: CASSLGGYEQYF.

This clone showed up just a few times. This chain connects TRBV6-6 to TRBJ2-5; D gene unclear. The DNA end is more similar to TRBJ2-7, so the J call may be wrong. The CDR3 loop spans 11 amino acids. Germline V gene sequence: CDR1 MNHNY, CDR2 SVGAGI (reference sequence). The CDR3 DNA reads TGTGCCAGCGGCACAGTCTACGAGCAGTACTTC. It specifies CASGTVYEQYF.

V is TRBV30 and J is TRBJ1-4; D might be TRBD1 (5 bases). CDR3 length: 14 residues. Germline lookup yields CDR1 GTSNPN and CDR2 SVGIG (reference sequence). The V and J ends lost 7 bases and 6 bases respectively, with 18 bases between them. CDR3 DNA: TGTGCCTCCGACCTAAGGGGTGCGGATGAAAAACTGTTTTTT. Its translation: CASDLRGADEKLFF. Variable domain in full (rest from reference TRBV30 and TRBJ1-4): SQTIHQWPATLVQPVGSPLSLECTVEGTSNPNLYWYRQAAGRGLQLLFYSVGIGQISSEVPQNLSASRPQDRQFILSSKKLLLSDSGFYLCASDLRGADEKLFFGSGTQLSVL.

The J gene is TRBJ2-1, the V gene TRBV9, with 10 positions matching TRBD2. This CDR3 is 16 amino acids long. V dropped 5 bases and J dropped 2; count of bases not matched to a gene: 7. Germline CDR1 is SGDLS and CDR2 is YYNGEE. The chain's CDR3 is CASSHIAGGPYNEQFF. The CDR3 nucleotides are TGTGCCAGCAGTCACATAGCGGGAGGCCCCTACAATGAGCAGTTCTTC. Supplemented by reference TRBV9 and TRBJ2-1, the full variable domain reads DSGVTQTPKHLITATGQRVTLRCSPRSGDLSVYWYQQSLDQGLQFLIQYYNGEERAKGNILERFSAQQFPDLHSELNLSSLELGDSALYFCASSHIAGGPYNEQFFGPGTRLTVL.

The CDR3: CASSVGTGEGEKLFF. The CDR3 DNA is TGTGCCAGCAGTGTTGGGACAGGCGAAGGTGAAAAACTGTTTTTT. The chain is built from TRBV6-1 and TRBJ1-4; 8 nucleotides line up with TRBD1. V lost 4 bases and J lost 7; bases outside the gene matches: 8. CDR1 MNHNS and CDR2 SASEGT come from the germline V gene. The CDR3 is made up of 15 amino acids.

This clone has a handful of counts. This chain uses TRBV13 with TRBJ2-3; 16 bases match TRBD2. The V gene's germline CDR1 is PRHDT and CDR2 FYEKMQ (reference sequence). This CDR3 is 16 amino acids long. The V segment lost 4 bases and the J segment 4 bases; nucleotides outside the gene matches: 2. The CDR3 nucleotides are TGTGCCAGCAGCTCGGGACTAGCGGGGGGGTCAGATACGCAGTATTTT. It yields the protein CASSSGLAGGSDTQYF.

The CDR3 sequence is CARDLSTGELFF. In nucleotides, the CDR3 is TGTGCCAGGGACTTATCTACCGGGGAGCTGTTTTTT. The V call is TRBV30, the J call TRBJ2-2; D is possibly TRBD2 (6 bases). V lost 8 bases, J lost 5 bases, and 12 bases lay in between. The CDR3 covers 12 residues. CDR1 is GTSNPN and CDR2 is SVGIG in the germline V gene (reference sequence).

CDR3 sequence (DNA): TGTGCCAGCAGCTTAGGGGGCAGGGGGGAGACCCAGTACTTC. Its translation: CASSLGGRGETQYF. The rearrangement uses TRBV13 and TRBJ2-5; 7 nucleotides line up with TRBD1. V lost 0 bases and J lost 5; bases outside the gene matches: 3. Germline lookup yields CDR1 PRHDT and CDR2 FYEKMQ (reference sequence). This CDR3 is 14 amino acids long.

This chain connects TRBV15 to TRBJ2-1; possibly TRBD1 for D (5 bases). Germline lookup yields CDR1 LNHNV and CDR2 YYDKDF (reference sequence). The CDR3 is 13 amino acids. Trimming stripped 0 bases from V and 11 bases from J, with 11 bases between. The CDR3 is CATSRDLLGQQFF. In DNA, the CDR3 is TGTGCCACCAGCAGAGATCTATTGGGGCAGCAGTTCTTC.

This rearrangement joins TRBV7-9 to TRBJ2-7; perhaps TRBD1 as D (5 bases). Trimming removed 4 bases at V and 4 bases at J, with 14 bases between. The CDR3 has 14 residues. CDR1 and CDR2 from the germline V gene are SEHNR and FQNEAQ (reference sequence). This chain's CDR3 is CASSSQGAGYEQYF. In DNA form, the CDR3 reads TGTGCCAGCAGCTCCCAGGGCGCAGGGTACGAGCAGTACTTC.

CDR3 amino acids: CASSSGASGTTVIQYF. DNA for the CDR3: TGCGCCAGCAGCTCGGGAGCTAGCGGGACAACGGTCATTCAGTACTTC. The chain employs TRBV5-1 and TRBJ2-4; the match to TRBD2 covers 9 bases. Germline V gene lookup returns CDR1 SGHRS and CDR2 YFSETQ. The CDR3 is made up of 16 amino acids. Trimming took 3 bases from V and 9 from J; bases not matched to a gene: 13.

The chain joins TRBV4-1 to TRBJ1-2, with TRBD1 identical over 12 bases. This CDR3 spans 15 amino acids. CDR1 is MGHRA and CDR2 is YSYEKL in the germline V gene. The junction had 4 bases not matched to a gene; V was cut back by 4 bases and J by 4 bases. In DNA form, the CDR3 reads TGCGCCAGCAGCCTGGGACAGGGGGCGGTCTATGGCTACACCTTC. Amino acid sequence: CASSLGQGAVYGYTF.

The chain is built from TRBV7-3 and TRBJ2-3; 7 nucleotides agree with TRBD2. V lost 4 bases to trimming and J lost 4 bases; unmatched junction nucleotides: 8. CDR3 length equals 15 residues. CDR1 is SGHTA and CDR2 is FQGTGA in the germline V gene. CDR3 residues: CASSSSGLAADTQYF. CDR3 DNA: TGTGCCAGCAGCTCCTCTGGGCTAGCGGCAGATACGCAGTATTTT.

The chain carries TRBV7-2 and TRBJ1-3; 9 bases map to TRBD1. The CDR3 runs 15 residues. CDR1 is SGHTA, CDR2 FQGNSA, per germline. V dropped 5 bases and J dropped 4; count of bases not matched to a gene: 6. The CDR3 protein is CASSQQGAEGNTIYF. In DNA, the CDR3 is TGTGCCAGCAGCCAACAGGGGGCCGAAGGAAACACCATATATTTT.

The CDR3, as DNA: TGTGCCAGTAGTATCGGGACAGGGGGCTACGAGCAGTACTTC. The encoded protein is CASSIGTGGYEQYF. This chain joins TRBV19 and TRBJ2-7, with 11 positions matching TRBD1. Per the germline V gene, CDR1 is LNHDA and CDR2 is SQIVND (reference sequence). The V and J ends lost 3 bases and 3 bases, in that order; junction bases with no gene match: 1. The CDR3 extends over 14 amino acids.

This clone was counted a few times. The chain has TRBV19 and TRBJ2-7; maybe TRBD1 (7 bases). V was pared by 7 bases and J by 6 bases, with 22 bases between. Germline V gene data show CDR1 as LNHDA and CDR2 as SQIVND (reference sequence). The CDR3 is 15 residues long. CDR3 in DNA: TGTGCCAGTACCGATGGGTGGAGACAGGGAGGCGAGCAGTACTTC. It encodes CASTDGWRQGGEQYF.

V usage is TRBV7-2 and J usage is TRBJ1-4; D unresolved. The CDR3 is 15 residues long. The germline gives CDR1 SGHTA, CDR2 FQGNSA. Trimming removed 0 bases at V and 1 base at J, with 6 bases between. The CDR3 protein is CASSLAAGTNEKLFF. The CDR3 DNA sequence: TGTGCCAGCAGCTTAGCGGCGGGAACTAATGAAAAACTGTTTTTT.

The chain uses TRBV11-3 and TRBJ2-3; TRBD2 agrees at 12 bases. V was clipped by 5 bases and J by 2 bases; unmatched bases: 5. CDR1 SGHNT and CDR2 YENEEA come from the germline V gene. This CDR3 is built from 16 residues. Here the CDR3 DNA reads TGTGCCAGCAGCCGACTAGCGGGGGCCTACACAGATACGCAGTATTTT. Amino acid sequence: CASSRLAGAYTDTQYF.

This chain connects TRBV9 to TRBJ1-1, with TRBD1 matching over 7 bases. Germline lookup yields CDR1 SGDLS and CDR2 YYNGEE. The CDR3 extends over 15 amino acids. V gave up 3 bases and J gave up 4 bases; unmatched junction bases: 9. DNA for the CDR3: TGTGCCAGCAGCGCCGGAGGGGGCTTGAGCACTGAAGCTTTCTTT. Its translation is CASSAGGGLSTEAFF.

This chain uses TRBV4-1 with TRBJ1-6; TRBD1 matches at 8 bases. There are 16 residues in the CDR3. Trimming at V came to 0 bases and at J to 5 bases, leaving 3 bases not matched to a gene. In germline, CDR1 is MGHRA, CDR2 YSYEKL. The CDR3 protein is CASSQETGGHNSPLHF. In DNA form, the CDR3 reads TGCGCCAGCAGCCAAGAAACAGGGGGTCATAATTCACCCCTCCACTTT.

The chain couples TRBV18 to TRBJ2-1, with 8 nucleotides matching TRBD2. The CDR3 runs to 16 residues. In germline, CDR1 is KGHSH, CDR2 LQKENI. The V gene end was trimmed by 2 bases and the J gene end by 2 bases; junction bases not matched to a gene: 5. The CDR3 loop is CASSPRIAGTYNEQFF. The CDR3 DNA sequence: TGTGCCAGCTCACCAAGAATAGCGGGAACCTACAATGAGCAGTTCTTC.

V is TRBV21-1 and J is TRBJ2-5; TRBD1 was called by the table and not checked on the DNA. TRBV21-1 is given as a pseudogene. CDR3 length equals 18 residues. The CDR3, as DNA: TGTGCCAGCAGCAAAACGTGGGTAGGGGTGTGGGGTAAAGAGACCCAGTACTTC. It encodes CASSKTWVGVWGKETQYF.

This chain links TRBV30 with TRBJ1-2; perhaps TRBD1 as D (6 bases). The germline gives CDR1 GTSNPN, CDR2 SVGIG (reference sequence). The ends were cut back, 3 bases at V and 3 bases at J, with 11 bases in the middle. The length of the CDR3 is 13 residues. CDR3 protein: CAWRETGHYGYTF. CDR3 nucleotides: TGTGCCTGGAGAGAGACAGGCCACTATGGCTACACCTTC.

This rearrangement joins TRBV5-1 to TRBJ2-7, with D perhaps TRBD2 (6 bases). The CDR3 runs 15 residues. V shed 3 bases and J shed 4 bases, with 17 bases lying between them. Germline CDR1 reads SGHRS; CDR2 reads YFSETQ. The CDR3 DNA reads TGCGCCAGCAGCTCCGGGACTTCAAAAAGTTACGAGCAGTACTTC. It is translated as CASSSGTSKSYEQYF.

The CDR3 loop is CATSILEGAGNEQFF. In nucleotides, the CDR3 is TGTGCCACCAGCATCCTGGAGGGGGCCGGCAATGAGCAGTTCTTC. The genes are TRBV15 and TRBJ2-1; a weak D match, TRBD1 (7 bases). This CDR3 spans 15 amino acids. Germline CDR1 and CDR2: LNHNV and YYDKDF (reference sequence). V lost 4 bases and J lost 6, with 16 bases in between.

V usage is TRBV6-1 and J usage is TRBJ2-5, with TRBD1 matching 9 bases. Trimming removed 1 base from V and 4 bases from J; junction bases left unmatched: 7. Germline V CDR1 and CDR2: MNHNS, SASEGT. CDR3 length: 16 amino acids. CDR3 in amino acids: CASSEDRTGEVETQYF. Written as DNA, the CDR3 is TGTGCCAGCAGTGAAGATCGGACAGGGGAAGTAGAGACCCAGTACTTC.